A single sample is the source of the 24 T cell receptor beta chains below, sequenced in a study of neurological immune-mediated disorders. From the 5' RACE reads, TCRdb called clonotypes with MiXCR, one entry per CDR3 protein. The sample has just under 45,000 distinct CDR3 sequences, about 13% seen once. Sequenced input: PBMCs. All receptors come from a female donor in good health.

This clonotype was recorded at least ten times. The CDR3 sequence is CASRLPGDRGNTGELFF. Here the CDR3 DNA reads TGTGCCAGCAGGCTGCCCGGGGACAGGGGAAACACCGGGGAGCTGTTTTTT. The gene calls are TRBV12-3 or TRBV12-4 and TRBJ2-2; 10 nucleotides align to TRBD1. Trimming removed 6 bases from V and 2 bases from J; junction bases left unmatched: 9. The CDR3 is made up of 17 amino acids.

This clonotype was recorded many times. V usage is TRBV20-1 and J usage is TRBJ2-3; D possibly corresponds to TRBD2 (6 bases). Between the trimmed V and J ends, which lost 5 bases and 1 base, there was a span of 16 bases. Germline lookup yields CDR1 DFQATT and CDR2 SNEGSKA (reference sequence). This CDR3 is built from 15 residues. The CDR3, as DNA: TGCAGTGCTCCCACCGGAGGGGCCGGCACAGATACGCAGTATTTT. This encodes CSAPTGGAGTDTQYF.

In its sample, this clonotype was seen many times. The rearrangement joins TRBV3-1 to TRBJ1-1; 8 bases line up with TRBD1. Germline V gene sequence: CDR1 LGHDT, CDR2 YNNKEL (reference sequence). The CDR3 covers 14 residues. The J segment lost 1 base and the V segment lost 7 bases, leaving 5 bases of the junction unmatched. Here the CDR3 reads CASTGQGGNTEAFF. The CDR3 DNA is TGTGCCAGCACTGGACAGGGAGGGAACACTGAAGCTTTCTTT. Complete variable domain (other parts from reference TRBV3-1 and TRBJ1-1): DTAVSQTPKYLVTQMGNDKSIKCEQNLGHDTMYWYKQDSKKFLKIMFSYNNKELIINETVPNRFSPKSPDKAHLNLHINSLELGDSAVYFCASTGQGGNTEAFFGQGTRLTVV.

This clonotype was detected ten times or more. The CDR3 coding sequence is TGCGCCAGCAGCCAAGTTGACCTCTACAATGAGCAGTTCTTC. This gives the protein CASSQVDLYNEQFF. The chain is built from TRBV4-1 and TRBJ2-1; D not resolved. Per the germline V gene, CDR1 is MGHRA and CDR2 is YSYEKL. The CDR3 has 14 residues. V was trimmed by 1 base and J by 3 bases, leaving 7 bases between them.

This clonotype has only a few counts. This chain connects TRBV5-1 to TRBJ1-1; perhaps TRBD1 as D (6 bases). CDR1 is SGHRS and CDR2 is YFSETQ in the germline V gene. This CDR3 is built from 14 residues. V was pared by 0 bases and J by 5 bases, with 11 bases between. The CDR3 region has the DNA TGCGCCAGCAGCTTGGCCAGGGGTGGTACTGAAGCTTTCTTT. This encodes CASSLARGGTEAFF.

This clonotype has a count of ten or more. The chain uses TRBV25-1 and TRBJ2-1; 7 bases fit TRBD2. The germline gives CDR1 MGHDK, CDR2 SYGVNS. Trimming removed 6 bases from V and 6 bases from J; junction bases left unmatched: 5. The CDR3 is made up of 13 amino acids. The CDR3: CASRRLASNEQFF. CDR3 coding DNA: TGTGCCAGCAGGAGACTAGCCTCCAATGAGCAGTTCTTC.

The sample holds many counts of this clonotype. CDR3 DNA sequence: TGTGCCAGCTCACTATCGACAGGGAGGGCGGACACTGAAGCTTTCTTT. Its protein product is CASSLSTGRADTEAFF. The chain has TRBV18 and TRBJ1-1; TRBD1 aligns across 7 bases. The CDR3 has 16 amino acids. Germline assignment: CDR1 KGHSH and CDR2 LQKENI. The V and J ends lost 4 bases and 3 bases, in that order; junction bases with no gene match: 11.

In the case of this clonotype: With a much larger clone just one base away, this may be a read error. The genes are TRBV10-3 and TRBJ2-3; D gene ambiguous. CDR1 and CDR2 from the germline V gene are ENHRY and SYGVKD. The V gene lost 2 bases and the J gene lost 6 bases, with 6 bases spanning the gap. CDR3 length: 12 residues. The DNA of the CDR3 is TGTGCCATCAGTGAGGGCGTGGATACGCAGTATTTT. Residues: CAISEGVDTQYF.

This clonotype was recorded at least ten times. The chain recombines TRBV4-1 with TRBJ1-6; 7 nucleotides match TRBD1. This CDR3 has 18 residues. The junction had 11 bases not matched to a gene; V was cut back by 0 bases and J by 6 bases. Germline V gene data show CDR1 as MGHRA and CDR2 as YSYEKL. The CDR3 DNA is TGCGCCAGCAGCCAAGATCTTCACCCCGGGACAGCTAATTCACCCCTCCACTTT. The encoded protein is CASSQDLHPGTANSPLHF.

This clonotype was counted many times. This chain connects TRBV5-1 to TRBJ2-5; D gene unclear. Trimming removed 4 bases from V and 5 bases from J, with 9 bases in between. CDR1 is SGHRS and CDR2 is YFSETQ in the germline V gene. The CDR3 has 12 residues. CDR3 loop: CASSTPQETQYF. CDR3 coding DNA: TGCGCCAGCAGCACCCCCCAGGAGACCCAGTACTTC.

At least ten counts were recorded for this clonotype. V gene TRBV28 combines with J gene TRBJ2-1; 12 bases are shared with TRBD2. This CDR3 region has 16 residues. J was trimmed by 6 bases and V by 6 bases; bases with no gene match: 9. Germline loops: CDR1 MDHEN, CDR2 SYDVKM. The CDR3 coding sequence is TGTGCCAGCAGACTCTCTAGCGGGAGGGCGTTCAATGAGCAGTTCTTC. The encoded protein is CASRLSSGRAFNEQFF.

This clonotype showed up many times. A junction end diverges from the germline sequence, so it may reflect a read error. The chain is built from TRBV27 and TRBJ2-7; no definite D call. CDR1 is MNHEY and CDR2 is SMNVEV in the germline V gene (reference sequence). The CDR3 has 12 amino acids. The CDR3 coding sequence is TGTGCCAGCACTTTAGGCGGCTACGAGCAGTACTTC. It specifies CASTLGGYEQYF.

This clonotype was counted ten times or more. The chain combines TRBV3-1 with TRBJ1-5; the D is unclear. CDR1 LGHDT and CDR2 YNNKEL come from the germline V gene (reference sequence). The CDR3 runs 14 residues. The V and J ends lost 4 bases and 3 bases respectively, with 10 bases between them. CDR3 sequence reads: CASSPFRLNQPQHF. The DNA of the CDR3 is TGTGCCAGCAGCCCCTTCCGCCTCAATCAGCCCCAGCATTTT.

This clonotype has at least ten counts. The V gene is TRBV5-1, the J gene TRBJ2-1; TRBD2 matches 14 bases. V gave up 2 bases and J gave up 5 bases; unmatched junction bases: 6. Germline lookup yields CDR1 SGHRS and CDR2 YFSETQ. The CDR3 has 17 residues. CDR3: CASSFRTSGRSNNEQFF. DNA for the CDR3: TGCGCCAGCAGCTTCAGGACTAGCGGGAGGTCCAACAATGAGCAGTTCTTC.

This clonotype showed up many times. The rearrangement uses TRBV20-1 and TRBJ1-1; D gene uncertain. The germline CDR1 and CDR2 sequences are DFQATT and SNEGSKA (reference sequence). Trimming left V 3 bases short and J 1 base short, with 6 bases between. The CDR3 has 12 amino acids. The CDR3 bases are TGCAGTGCTAGGTGGCCGAACACTGAAGCTTTCTTT. Translated: CSARWPNTEAFF.

This clonotype was detected many times. The gene calls are TRBV29-1 and TRBJ2-1; the D gene is possibly TRBD1 (7 bases). Germline CDR1 is SQVTM and CDR2 is ANQGSEA. The CDR3 extends over 18 amino acids. V dropped 0 bases and J dropped 4 bases, with 22 bases sitting between them. CDR3 DNA sequence: TGCAGCGTTGAAGAGGGGGGCAGGGGGGTCACTAAATACAATGAGCAGTTCTTC. It codes for CSVEEGGRGVTKYNEQFF.

This clonotype showed up just a few times. The rearrangement joins TRBV16 to TRBJ1-2; D not resolved. V was shortened by 0 bases and J by 4 bases, with 9 bases between the two germline ends. The CDR3 contains 14 residues. From germline, CDR1 is KGHSY and CDR2 FQNENV. DNA of the CDR3: TGTGCCAGCAGCCAATCAGGGTCGGGCTATGGCTACACCTTC. Protein sequence: CASSQSGSGYGYTF.

This clonotype was observed at least ten times. V usage is TRBV6-5 and J usage is TRBJ1-1, with unresolved D. This CDR3 region has 13 residues. Trimming took 5 bases from V and 2 from J, leaving 9 bases between them. CDR1 is MNHEY and CDR2 is SVGAGI in the germline V gene. This CDR3 reads CASSKTDNTEAFF. CDR3 coding DNA: TGTGCCAGCAGTAAGACGGACAACACTGAAGCTTTCTTT.

This clonotype was seen many times. The chain couples TRBV7-9 to TRBJ1-2; maybe TRBD1 (5 bases). Trimming cost V 5 bases and J 4 bases, with 14 bases left between them. This CDR3 is 14 amino acids long. In germline, CDR1 is SEHNR, CDR2 FQNEAQ (reference sequence). DNA of the CDR3: TGTGCCAGCAGCCCGACGACAGTCCTCTATGGCTACACCTTC. Residues: CASSPTTVLYGYTF. Full variable domain (rest looked up from reference TRBV7-9 and TRBJ1-2): DTGVSQNPRHKITKRGQNVTFRCDPISEHNRLYWYRQTLGQGPEFLTYFQNEAQLEKSRLLSDRFSAERPKGSFSTLEIQRTEQGDSAMYLCASSPTTVLYGYTFGSGTRLTVV.

This clonotype has a count of ten or more. CDR3 amino acids: CASSLGGIRLYEQYF. The CDR3 DNA reads as TGCGCCAGCAGCTTGGGGGGGATACGCCTCTACGAGCAGTACTTC. This sequence joins TRBV5-1 and TRBJ2-7, with D possibly being TRBD1 or TRBD2 (5 bases each). Germline V gives CDR1 SGHRS, CDR2 YFSETQ. This CDR3 is 15 amino acids long. Deletions cut 0 bases from V and 3 bases from J, with 13 bases between.

This clonotype has ten or more counts. V usage is TRBV5-1 and J usage is TRBJ2-5; 12 nucleotides match TRBD2. Germline CDR1 is SGHRS and CDR2 is YFSETQ. V trimming: 4 bases; J trimming: 5 bases; junction bases outside the gene matches: 6. The length of the CDR3 is 15 residues. CDR3 coding DNA: TGCGCCAGCAGCCCGGCTAGCGGGAGGGCCGAGACCCAGTACTTC. It specifies CASSPASGRAETQYF.

This clonotype was seen repeatedly, ten times or more. The chain joins TRBV10-3 to TRBJ2-1; D not certain. The V end lost 0 bases, the J end lost 7 bases, and 13 bases lay between the germline ends. CDR1 and CDR2 (germline): ENHRY, SYGVKD. There are 15 residues in the CDR3. The CDR3 region has the DNA TGTGCCATCAGTGAGTCGTCGACACTGAGGAATGAGCAGTTCTTC. Translation gives CAISESSTLRNEQFF.

In its sample, this clonotype was seen many times. V usage is TRBV12-3 or TRBV12-4 and J usage is TRBJ1-5; weak D call: TRBD1 (5 bases). Trimming cost V 2 bases and J 5 bases, with 7 bases left between them. CDR3 length: 13 amino acids. CDR3 sequence reads: CASSLSRDQPQHF. The DNA for the CDR3 is TGTGCCAGCAGTTTAAGCAGGGATCAGCCCCAGCATTTT.

This clonotype was observed at least ten times. The J gene is TRBJ1-5, the V gene TRBV20-1; D gene unclear. Germline V lookup: CDR1 DFQATT, CDR2 SNEGSKA (reference sequence). V dropped 7 bases and J dropped 0 bases, with 10 bases sitting between them. This CDR3 comprises 13 residues. The CDR3, as DNA: TGCAGTGTTGTCCCATATAGCAATCAGCCCCAGCATTTT. This encodes CSVVPYSNQPQHF.